This TCR beta chain was captured in a study of cytomegalovirus exposure and HLA in healthy donors. Comments on this clone: Its antigen remains unknown.

The CDR3 runs to 12 residues. Trimming took off 5 bases at V and 5 bases at J, with 8 bases between the two ends. Germline V gives CDR1 LNHDA, CDR2 SQIVND (reference sequence). Findings and limits, study-wide: A missense variant in DCLRE1C was later tied to TCR beta V- and J-gene trimming. Presence/absence analysis assumed near-uniform sequencing depth across donors.

The PCR used 60 Vbeta and 13 Jbeta primers. Produced via immunoSEQ multiplex PCR; TCRdb's table is partial and in-frame only. The data show 100,000 to 120,000 clones, about four fifths seen once. The chain recombines TRBV19 with TRBJ2-3; a possible D gene is TRBD2 (5 bases). The source is a woman aged 60-75 years in good health and CMV-seropositive. Sample: PBMCs. The CDR3 coding sequence is TGTGCCAGTAGTGCTGGACTAGATACGCAGTATTTT. Translating it yields CASSAGLDTQYF.